This is a list of T cell receptor beta chains from one sample in a study of radiation and T cells in renal cell carcinoma. Repertoires were generated with immunoSEQ multiplex PCR, while TCRdb's copy carries only in-frame clones and drops some. Of some 64,000 clones in the sample, more than 60% are singletons; the top ten hold approximately 6.6%. Sequencing used blood, obtained from a patient whose treatment included radiotherapy and nephrectomy. These TCRs come from a man aged 55 to 70 with renal cell carcinoma. Each CDR3 is given with its conserved first and last residue. A D gene is named only where the DNA matches it firmly. Size values are once, few and many counts, or a class for expanded clones, and some rows have none.

V	J	size	D	DNA	CDR3
TRBV27	TRBJ2-1	NA	NA	TGTGCCAGTAGTTCGGGTCTGGCGGATAGGTCCTACAATGAGCAGTTCTTC	CASSSGLADRSYNEQFF
TRBV19	TRBJ1-1	once	NA	TGTGCCAGTAATACCTCAGGTGGAAACACTGAAGCTTTCTTT	CASNTSGGNTEAFF
TRBV9	TRBJ2-5	NA	TRBD2	TGTGCCAGCAGCCTAGCGGGAGGGACCCAGTACTTC	CASSLAGGTQYF
TRBV28	TRBJ1-4	NA	NA	TGTGCCAGCAGTTTATGGGACAGCTCAGGGAAACTGTTTTTT	CASSLWDSSGKLFF
TRBV5-1	TRBJ2-1	NA	NA	TGCGCCAGCAGCTTGGTGGGACCTAACGTCCCTGAGCAGTTCTTC	CASSLVGPNVPEQFF
TRBV9	TRBJ2-5	few	NA	TGTGCCAGCAGCCCTAGGGGGACGAGCGGACAAGAGACCCAGTACTTC	CASSPRGTSGQETQYF
TRBV6-6	TRBJ2-1	few	TRBD2	TGTGCCAGCAGGTACTACGGGACTAGCGGGGACAATGAGCAGTTCTTC	CASRYYGTSGDNEQFF
TRBV11-3	TRBJ2-4	NA	NA	TGTGCCAGCAGCGGAAGCCCAACTGCGGGGATAGCCAAAAACATTCAGTACTTC	CASSGSPTAGIAKNIQYF
TRBV30	TRBJ1-3	NA	NA	TGTGCCTTCCACAGGGTTGGAAACACCATATATTTT	CAFHRVGNTIYF
TRBV5-5	TRBJ2-5	NA	TRBD2	TGTGCCAGCAGCTCGGGCAGGGAGGGGGAGACCCAGTACTTC	CASSSGREGETQYF
TRBV6-6	TRBJ1-4	NA	TRBD1	TGTGCCAGCAACTTACAGGGGGCTAATGAAAAACTGTTTTTT	CASNLQGANEKLFF
TRBV2	TRBJ1-5	NA	TRBD1	TGTGCCAGCAGTGTCCGGGACAGGGGCGATCAGCCCCAGCATTTT	CASSVRDRGDQPQHF
TRBV6-1	TRBJ2-1	NA	NA	TGTGCCAGCAGTGTCAGCAACCAACTGGATGAGCAGTTCTTC	CASSVSNQLDEQFF
TRBV27	TRBJ2-6	NA	NA	TGTGCCAGCAGTAAGACAGGTTCCGGGGCCAACGTCCTGACTTTC	CASSKTGSGANVLTF
TRBV5-1	TRBJ2-1	once	NA	TGCGCCAGCGATTCGGGGATAGGGGTCAATGAGCAGTTCTTC	CASDSGIGVNEQFF
TRBV2	TRBJ1-2	NA	TRBD1	TGTGCCAGCAGGGAGACAGGGGGAGGCTACACCTTC	CASRETGGGYTF
TRBV7-8	TRBJ1-2	once	NA	TGTGCCAGCAGCTTAGATCCCTATGGCTACACCTTC	CASSLDPYGYTF
TRBV7-7	TRBJ2-3	NA	NA	TGTGCCAGCAGCTTAGAGGGGACCACAGATACGCAGTATTTT	CASSLEGTTDTQYF
TRBV27	TRBJ2-3	NA	TRBD2	TGTGCCAGCAGCCCCGGGACTACCTCTAGCACAGATACGCAGTATTTT	CASSPGTTSSTDTQYF
TRBV10-2	TRBJ2-5	NA	TRBD1	TGCGCCAGCACTCTTTCTCGGACAGGGCAAGAGACCCAGTACTTC	CASTLSRTGQETQYF
TRBV11-2	TRBJ1-1	NA	TRBD1	TGTGCCAGCAGCTTATGGGCGGGTTACAGGACAGGGCACACTGAAGCTTTCTTT	CASSLWAGYRTGHTEAFF
TRBV7-2	TRBJ2-4	once	NA	TGTGCCAGCAGCCGGGACTTGGGTGGTACAGCCAAAAACATTCAGTACTTC	CASSRDLGGTAKNIQYF
TRBV4-3	TRBJ1-5	NA	NA	TGCGCCAGCAGACGCAATTTGGGACGCTCCAATCAGCCCCAGCATTTT	CASRRNLGRSNQPQHF
TRBV5-6	TRBJ2-2	NA	TRBD2	TGTGCCAGCAGTCTTACGACCGGACTAGCGGGAGTCAGGGAGCTGTTTTTT	CASSLTTGLAGVRELFF
TRBV7-8	TRBJ2-5	NA	NA	TGTGCCAGCAGCTTAGGACCGACAATCAGGGAGACCCAGTACTTC	CASSLGPTIRETQYF
TRBV7-9	TRBJ1-4	NA	NA	TGTGCCAGCAGCTTAGGAGACAGGCCAACTAATGAAAAACTGTTTTTT	CASSLGDRPTNEKLFF
TRBV2	TRBJ1-1	NA	NA	TGTGCCAGCAGTGATGGAAGGCCACCTTGGACTGAAGCTTTCTTT	CASSDGRPPWTEAFF
TRBV10-1	TRBJ2-2	NA	TRBD2	TGCGCCACCTACCGGGACCAGGGAGGGACCGGGGAGCTGTTTTTT	CATYRDQGGTGELFF
TRBV13	TRBJ2-7	NA	NA	TGTGCCAGCAGCTTAGGGCCCCGGGGGTCGTACGAGCAGTACTTC	CASSLGPRGSYEQYF
TRBV7-8	TRBJ1-1	few	NA	TGTGCCAGCACTTTGGGACGGTTGAACACTGAAGCTTTCTTT	CASTLGRLNTEAFF
TRBV25-1	TRBJ1-2	NA	NA	TGTGCCAGCAGTGACGCTGGGGTATTGTTCTATGGCTACACCTTC	CASSDAGVLFYGYTF
TRBV4-2	TRBJ2-5	few	TRBD2	TGTGCCAGCAGCCAAGATGGGGGTAGCGGGGGCCGAGAGACCCAGTACTTC	CASSQDGGSGGRETQYF
TRBV19	TRBJ1-3	once	NA	TGTGCCAGTAAAGGGCCTGGAAACACCATATATTTT	CASKGPGNTIYF
TRBV5-5	TRBJ1-1	NA	TRBD1	TGTGCCAGCAGCGAACAGGGGGCGAGGGGTGAAGCTTTCTTT	CASSEQGARGEAFF
TRBV6-1	TRBJ1-2	NA	NA	TGTGCCAGCACCAAGGACGGAAACTATGGCTACACCTTC	CASTKDGNYGYTF
TRBV15	TRBJ2-6	NA	NA	TGTGCCACCAGCGGAAGAGAGTCTGGGGCCAACGTCCTGACTTTC	CATSGRESGANVLTF
TRBV12-5	TRBJ1-5	NA	TRBD1	TGTGCTAGTGGTTTGGTAATCGGACAGGGGGCTCAGCCCCAGCATTTT	CASGLVIGQGAQPQHF
TRBV10-1	TRBJ1-6	NA	NA	TGCGCCAGCAGTGAGTCAGCAGCCCGCGCTTCACCCCTCCACTTT	CASSESAARASPLHF
TRBV5-6	TRBJ1-2	NA	NA	TGTGCCAGCAGCTTGCAGCTCGGGCAGGGCTATGGCTACACCTTC	CASSLQLGQGYGYTF
TRBV7-9	TRBJ1-1	NA	TRBD1	TGTGCCAGCAGATTACAGGGGATGACTGAAGCTTTCTTT	CASRLQGMTEAFF
TRBV2	TRBJ2-3	NA	TRBD2	TGTGCCAGCAGCGGGACCGAGACTAGCGGCCAGTTGACTAGCACAGATACGCAGTATTTT	CASSGTETSGQLTSTDTQYF
TRBV27	TRBJ1-1	NA	NA	TGTGCCAGCAGTTTATATCGAGACACTGAAGCTTTCTTT	CASSLYRDTEAFF
TRBV30	TRBJ2-1	NA	TRBD2	TGTGCCTGGAGTATCAGCGGGGGAATCAATGAGCAGTTCTTC	CAWSISGGINEQFF
TRBV6-1	TRBJ2-1	NA	TRBD2	TGTGCCAGCAGTGGCCGTCTAGCGGGTGGGAATGAGCAGTTCTTC	CASSGRLAGGNEQFF
TRBV6-4	TRBJ1-6	NA	NA	TGTGCCAGCAGTGTCGAGGCCAGTTCACCCCTCCACTTT	CASSVEASSPLHF
TRBV7-9	TRBJ2-1	NA	NA	TGTGCCAGCAGCTTAGTTTCGGGGGTTGAGCAGTTCTTC	CASSLVSGVEQFF
TRBV19	TRBJ2-4	NA	TRBD2	TGTGCCACCCGGGGACTAGCGGGACCCGCCAAAAACATTCAGTACTTC	CATRGLAGPAKNIQYF
TRBV5-6	TRBJ1-2	NA	TRBD1	TGTGCCAGCAGCTTAGCCAGGACAGGGGTTCGTGACTATGGCTACACCTTC	CASSLARTGVRDYGYTF